Listed here are 3 T cell receptor beta chains from one sample, sequenced in a study of CD8 T cells in cerebrospinal fluid in Alzheimer's disease. TCRdb reanalyzed the 10x single-cell sequencing reads, giving one entry per CDR3 protein sequence and no DNA. The table lists hundreds of distinct CDR3 sequences, with about a sixth in the top ten. Material for sequencing was cerebrospinal fluid. These receptors came from a human donor with Parkinson's disease.

This clonotype is identified as large (0.1 to 1%) from frequency. V is TRBV6-1 and J is TRBJ2-1; as DNA is missing, the TRBD2 call by TCRdb cannot be tested. CDR1 is MNHNS and CDR2 is SASEGT in the germline V gene. The CDR3 length is 17 residues. CDR3 amino acids: CASPAPPGLATYNEQFF.

This clonotype shows up as medium-sized by frequency. V usage is TRBV20-1 and J usage is TRBJ2-1; absent DNA, TCRdb's TRBD2 call cannot be checked. The CDR3 loop spans 14 amino acids. CDR1 DFQATT and CDR2 SNEGSKA come from the germline V gene (reference sequence). The CDR3: CSARNSVTYNEQFF.

In terms of frequency, this clonotype is large. The chain uses TRBV20-1 and TRBJ2-7; TCRdb calls TRBD2, which cannot be checked without DNA. Germline-derived CDR1 and CDR2 are DFQATT and SNEGSKA (reference sequence). This CDR3 is 13 amino acids long. CDR3 region: CSAPPSGFYEQYF.